Included here is one T cell receptor (beta chain) sequence, with context. Its antigen is as yet unknown. Donors were healthy HIV-negative adults without recently reported acute infections or vaccinations. For every subset, genomic DNA was evenly distributed across several immunoSEQ plates. The data were produced by immunoSEQ multiplex PCR, yet TCRdb's version contains in-frame clones alone and is incomplete. The top ten hold around 1.7% of the sample, which has some 790,000 clones, roughly 72% seen once. The data belong to a study of shared clonotypes between healthy human individuals. Findings of the study overall: When naive CD4 clonotypes were compared across a few donors, 4% to 6.5% were shared.

Germline-derived CDR1 and CDR2 are SGDLS and YYNGEE. This CDR3 spans 16 amino acids. Germline trimming cut 4 bases from V and 3 bases from J; bases unmatched to any gene: 10. The sequenced sample was memory CD4+ T cells sorted from blood. This sample's subset: CD45RA-negative fraction. The clonotype originates from a woman aged 30 to 39 in good health. This chain uses TRBV9 with TRBJ2-3, with TRBD1 matching 8 bases. Written as DNA, the CDR3 is TGTGCCAGCAGCCGATCTTCGTGGACAGGGACAGATACGCAGTATTTT. Its protein product is CASSRSSWTGTDTQYF.